The 23 T cell receptor beta chains listed next were all sequenced from one sample in a study of blood T cell repertoires in COVID-19. TCRdb's table, derived via immunoSEQ multiplex PCR, lists solely in-frame clones and lacks some. Among approximately 240,000 clones, approximately 87% were seen once, and the ten largest hold approximately 3.1%. The material sequenced was PBMCs or T cells enriched from blood (not recorded which). All receptors come from a woman between 50 and 59 years old in a cohort exposed to, infected with or recovered from COVID-19 (not recorded which).

The rearrangement joins TRBV18 to TRBJ2-3; TRBD2 aligns across 13 bases. The CDR3 runs to 19 residues. Germline trimming cut 0 bases from V and 8 bases from J; bases unmatched to any gene: 14. Germline CDR1 is KGHSH and CDR2 is LQKENI. The DNA of the CDR3 is TGTGCCAGCTCACCACCTGGAAGTACTAGCGGGGGGGCCGCGAGTACGCAGTATTTT. Translated: CASSPPGSTSGGAASTQYF.

The sample holds a few counts of this clone. The J gene is TRBJ2-7, the V gene TRBV1; TRBD1 is the table's D call, not checked against the DNA. TRBV1 counts as a pseudogene. The length of the CDR3 is 17 residues. CDR3 residues: CTSSQDLGNRARYEQYF. The CDR3 DNA reads as TGCACCAGCAGCCAAGATCTCGGTAACAGGGCTCGCTACGAGCAGTACTTC.

The chain carries TRBV7-2 and TRBJ2-5, with a tentative D call TRBD1 (6 bases). Looked up from germline, CDR1 is SGHTA and CDR2 is FQGNSA. The CDR3 runs to 15 residues. The germline V and J ends were trimmed by 1 base and 1 base, with 10 bases remaining between them. The CDR3 DNA sequence: TGTGCCAGCAGCTTAGTGAGGGGGATCCAAGAGACCCAGTACTTC. It specifies CASSLVRGIQETQYF.

CDR3 in amino acids: CASKQGGSTGELFF. CDR3 in DNA: TGTGCCAGTAAGCAGGGGGGTTCGACCGGGGAGCTGTTTTTT. The J gene is TRBJ2-2, the V gene TRBV19; perhaps TRBD1 as D (7 bases). The CDR3 length is 14 residues. CDR1 and CDR2 from the germline V gene are LNHDA and SQIVND (reference sequence). Trimming removed 7 bases at V and 5 bases at J, with 14 bases between.

The chain is built from TRBV7-2 and TRBJ1-5; D may be TRBD1 (5 bases). V dropped 1 base and J dropped 6 bases, with 7 bases sitting between them. The CDR3 is 13 amino acids. Germline CDR1 SGHTA, CDR2 FQGNSA. In DNA, the CDR3 is TGTGCCAGCAGCTTAGGGGGCAGTCAGCCCCAGCATTTT. Translated: CASSLGGSQPQHF.

This chain uses TRBV5-1 with TRBJ2-5; 10 nucleotides agree with TRBD1. Looked up from germline, CDR1 is SGHRS and CDR2 is YFSETQ. J gave up 5 bases and V 0 bases, and 1 base lay outside the gene matches. This CDR3 spans 14 amino acids. CDR3 nucleotides: TGCGCCAGCAGCTTGGCGGGACAGGGGGAGACCCAGTACTTC. This codes for CASSLAGQGETQYF.

The rearrangement uses TRBV2 and TRBJ2-7, with D possibly TRBD1 on 6 matching bases. The V gene's germline CDR1 is SNHLY and CDR2 FYNNEI. The length of the CDR3 is 13 residues. Deletions cut 9 bases from V and 3 bases from J, with 15 bases between. DNA for the CDR3: TGTGCCAGTTGTTACGGGACAAGCTACGAGCAGTACTTC. It codes for CASCYGTSYEQYF.

The chain combines TRBV3-1 (or the pseudogene TRBV3-2) with TRBJ1-1; possible D gene TRBD1, 6 bases. The germline gives CDR1 LGHDT, CDR2 YNNKEL (reference sequence). This CDR3 contains 17 residues. V was pared by 3 bases and J by 0 bases, with 17 bases between. CDR3 nucleotides: TGTGCCAGCAGCCAGGACTGGGACATCGACTTGAACACTGAAGCTTTCTTT. Protein sequence: CASSQDWDIDLNTEAFF.

This clone was seen a handful of times. Because the CDR3's place on the DNA is in doubt, the DNA is left out and the CDR3 is given as listed by TCRdb. J is TRBJ2-1 and V is TRBV9; TRBD1, the table's D call, lacks a check against the DNA. The CDR3 sequence runs 14 residues, both termini included. Germline V gene data show CDR1 as SGDLS and CDR2 as YYNGEE. The CDR3 region is CASSVGQGALAEFF.

The chain carries TRBV18 and TRBJ1-4; D remains ambiguous. The CDR3 length is 15 residues. V lost 1 base to trimming and J lost 7 bases, with 13 bases between them. CDR1 KGHSH and CDR2 LQKENI come from the germline V gene. CDR3 bases: TGTGCCAGCTCACCACGGGCCGCCCTTGGTGAAAAACTGTTTTTT. Translated, it gives CASSPRAALGEKLFF.

The chain joins TRBV2 to TRBJ1-1; no reliable D call. The germline V gene has CDR1 SNHLY and CDR2 FYNNEI. V lost 0 bases, J lost 6 bases, and 11 bases lay in between. The CDR3 covers 14 residues. CDR3 region: CASSEARVPAEAFF. In DNA form, the CDR3 reads TGTGCCAGCAGTGAAGCCCGGGTTCCGGCTGAAGCTTTCTTT.

In regard to this clone: A junction boundary mismatches the germline segment, possibly from a read error. This chain joins TRBV6-5 and TRBJ1-2; TRBD1 agrees at 7 bases. Germline values: CDR1 MNHEY, CDR2 SVGAGI. The CDR3 has 12 amino acids. The DNA of the CDR3 is TGTGCCAGCAGTTACACAGGACAGGATAGGAACTTC. Translation gives CASSYTGQDRNF.

This clone was observed once. The rearrangement joins TRBV7-9 to TRBJ2-5, with 7 bases fitting TRBD1. V was pared by 5 bases and J by 5 bases, with 11 bases of the junction left unmatched. CDR1 SEHNR and CDR2 FQNEAQ come from the germline V gene (reference sequence). CDR3 length equals 15 residues. The CDR3 region has the DNA TGTGCCAGCAGCCTAACGAGACAGGGTTGGGAGACCCAGTACTTC. Encoded protein: CASSLTRQGWETQYF. Full variable domain (rest looked up from reference TRBV7-9 and TRBJ2-5): DTGVSQNPRHKITKRGQNVTFRCDPISEHNRLYWYRQTLGQGPEFLTYFQNEAQLEKSRLLSDRFSAERPKGSFSTLEIQRTEQGDSAMYLCASSLTRQGWETQYFGPGTRLLVL.

J is TRBJ2-1 and V is TRBV14, with 10 bases identical to TRBD2. Germline CDR1 SGHDN, CDR2 FVKESK. Germline trimming cut 5 bases from V and 5 bases from J; bases unmatched to any gene: 6. There are 15 residues in the CDR3. The CDR3, as DNA: TGTGCCAGCAGCAAGCTCACTAGCGGGGACAATGAGCAGTTCTTC. Protein sequence: CASSKLTSGDNEQFF.

The chain carries TRBV27 and TRBJ1-2; 9 positions match TRBD1. CDR1 and CDR2 from the germline V gene are MNHEY and SMNVEV (reference sequence). The CDR3 totals 16 residues. The V gene end was trimmed by 0 bases and the J gene end by 8 bases; junction bases not matched to a gene: 10. The CDR3 loop reads CASSLSLRGTGMGYTF. CDR3 DNA: TGTGCCAGCAGTTTATCTCTGAGGGGGACAGGGATGGGCTACACCTTC.

The chain couples TRBV7-2 to TRBJ2-4, with TRBD2 matching 15 bases. The CDR3 runs to 18 residues. The junction had 6 bases not matched to a gene; V was cut back by 2 bases and J by 4 bases. Germline V gene lookup returns CDR1 SGHTA and CDR2 FQGNSA. CDR3 sequence (DNA): TGTGCCAGCAGCTTAATTGCGGGACTAGCGGGGGGTAAAAACATTCAGTACTTC. It codes for CASSLIAGLAGGKNIQYF.

The rearrangement links TRBV6-5 to TRBJ2-7, with TRBD2 matching 8 bases. Germline CDR1 reads MNHEY; CDR2 reads SVGAGI. This CDR3 spans 14 amino acids. The ends lost 7 bases at V and 3 bases at J; junction bases unmatched: 8. The CDR3 region is CASIAKRGSYEQYF. The CDR3, as DNA: TGTGCCAGCATCGCTAAGCGGGGGAGCTACGAGCAGTACTTC.

The gene calls are TRBV7-3 and TRBJ2-2; tentative D call: TRBD1 (6 bases). V lost 1 base to trimming and J lost 4 bases, with 10 bases between them. Germline CDR1 is SGHTA and CDR2 is FQGTGA. The length of the CDR3 is 15 residues. This CDR3 reads CASSLITGRTGELFF. The CDR3 nucleotides read TGTGCCAGCAGCTTAATCACAGGGCGCACCGGGGAGCTGTTTTTT.

The chain employs TRBV28 and TRBJ1-5; TRBD1 is a possible D gene (5 bases). Trimming cost V 5 bases and J 0 bases, with 11 bases left between them. CDR1 is MDHEN and CDR2 is SYDVKM in the germline V gene. The CDR3 covers 15 residues. The CDR3 DNA sequence: TGTGCCAGCAGTACCCGACAGAATAGCAATCAGCCCCAGCATTTT. This encodes CASSTRQNSNQPQHF.

The chain recombines TRBV5-1 with TRBJ1-1; D is undetermined. Per the germline V gene, CDR1 is SGHRS and CDR2 is YFSETQ. This CDR3 is built from 15 residues. The V gene lost 0 bases and the J gene lost 1 base, with 10 bases spanning the gap. This CDR3 is CASSLEGSWNTEAFF. The CDR3 region has the DNA TGCGCCAGCAGCTTGGAAGGGAGTTGGAACACTGAAGCTTTCTTT.

The chain couples TRBV30 to TRBJ1-1; 7 nucleotides agree with TRBD1. The length of the CDR3 is 12 residues. Germline trimming cut 5 bases from V and 2 bases from J; bases unmatched to any gene: 2. Germline V gene data show CDR1 as GTSNPN and CDR2 as SVGIG (reference sequence). CDR3 residues: CAWDRVNTEAFF. Here the CDR3 DNA reads TGTGCCTGGGACAGGGTCAACACTGAAGCTTTCTTT.

The chain couples TRBV19 to TRBJ1-5; tentative D call: TRBD1 (6 bases). Germline-derived CDR1 and CDR2 are LNHDA and SQIVND (reference sequence). The CDR3 consists of 14 residues. Trimming cost V 5 bases and J 4 bases, with 12 bases left between them. The CDR3 bases are TGTGCCAGTAGTCTTCCAGGGGTTAATCAGCCCCAGCATTTT. It specifies CASSLPGVNQPQHF.

The chain uses TRBV5-3 and TRBJ1-1, with 11 bases that match TRBD1. TRBV5-3 is labeled an ORF, and its function is uncertain. CDR3 length: 17 amino acids. The V segment lost 4 bases and the J segment 11 bases; nucleotides outside the gene matches: 19. Here the CDR3 DNA reads TGTGCCAGAAGCACCCGGAGGACAGGGGGCGTGGGGGTAGAGGCTTTCTTT. Protein sequence: CARSTRRTGGVGVEAFF.